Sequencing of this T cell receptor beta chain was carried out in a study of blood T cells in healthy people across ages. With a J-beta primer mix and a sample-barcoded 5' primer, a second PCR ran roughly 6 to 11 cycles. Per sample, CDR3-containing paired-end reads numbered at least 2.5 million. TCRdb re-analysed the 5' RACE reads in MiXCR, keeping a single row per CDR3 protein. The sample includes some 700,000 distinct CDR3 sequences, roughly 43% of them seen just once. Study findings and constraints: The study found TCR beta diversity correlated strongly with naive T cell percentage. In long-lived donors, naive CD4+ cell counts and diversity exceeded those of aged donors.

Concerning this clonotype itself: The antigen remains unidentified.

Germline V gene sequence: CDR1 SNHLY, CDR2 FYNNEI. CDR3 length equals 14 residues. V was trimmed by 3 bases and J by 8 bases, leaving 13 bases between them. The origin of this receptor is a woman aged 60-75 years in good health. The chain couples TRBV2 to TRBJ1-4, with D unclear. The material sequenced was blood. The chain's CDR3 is CASSDRGIGEKLFF. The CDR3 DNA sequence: TGTGCCAGCAGTGACCGGGGAATAGGAGAAAAACTGTTTTTT.